The rows below give T cell receptor beta chains drawn from one sample of a study of identical twins. TCRdb re-called the 5' RACE reads through MiXCR, storing one row per CDR3 protein. The data contain some 270,000 distinct CDR3 sequences, about 8.3% of them singletons. These sequences were also reported in another study, on yellow fever vaccine responses in identical twins.

The sequencing input was CD8+ T cells sorted from blood. These receptors were collected from a woman aged 18-30 years in good health. CDR3s leave out the opening cysteine and the closing phenylalanine or tryptophan. The order of the fields is CDR3 length, V gene, CDR3 protein.

>14|TRBV27
ASSLDSTGGSDTQY
>9|TRBV29-1
SAVVSYEQY
>10|TRBV7-3
ASSFGDDEQF
>13|TRBV4-1
ASSPSGAGAVEQY
>14|TRBV28
ASSLWYRGPNYGYT
>15|TRBV6-2/TRBV6-3
ASSYREWTSSYNEQF
>13|TRBV29-1
SVSGRAMNQETQY
>10|TRBV25-1
ASIGTYNEQF
>12|TRBV20-1
SARDEVMGKTQY
>13|TRBV6-4
ASSSEAGTSNEQF
>14|TRBV6-2/TRBV6-3
ASSFSPSGRRYEQF
>13|TRBV18
ASSHGQMSTDTQY
>16|TRBV4-1
ASSHVLRGTGSSYEQY
>13|TRBV5-1
ASSTAGVPYNEQF
>13|TRBV7-9
ASSATFSGDETQY
>13|TRBV27
ASSLLGLADNEQF
>10|TRBV20-1
SATHATYEQY
>10|TRBV27
ASSFRGTEAF
>11|TRBV23-1
ASPTSGVGTQY
>14|TRBV5-1
ASSLAPDRVLGEQF
>13|TRBV7-7
ASSLWAQTEETQY
>14|TRBV5-6
ASSLGQGVHNQPQH
>14|TRBV6-2/TRBV6-3
ASSYSPGQSSYEQY
>10|TRBV7-9
AKTQGFDEQF
>12|TRBV27
ASSWGGDSYEQY
>15|TRBV6-2/TRBV6-3
ASIGLAGDRDTGELF
>13|TRBV7-8
ASSSPMGNTGELF
>13|TRBV27
ASSPMGGSGSPLH
>10|TRBV5-6
ASSFKEFEQY
>14|TRBV5-5
ASSSDWTGAGETQY
>13|TRBV20-1
SARDGLAVSYEQY
>10|TRBV29-1
SVEDNGTVQY
>14|TRBV6-4
ATQGQGRGGANVLT
>11|TRBV7-2
ASSLGPGNEQF
>10|TRBV19
ASSPGNYEQY
>12|TRBV7-8
ASSSTGAHTEAF
>13|TRBV7-9
ASSLVAGPINEQF
>14|TRBV12-3/TRBV12-4
ASRGPGTGVPETQY
>16|TRBV28
ASSLQSAETSPTYEQY
>11|TRBV2
ASLPSEDNEQF
>15|TRBV7-9
ASSSLAGVTRYNEQF
>10|TRBV27
ASSLLAGPQF
>14|TRBV9
ASSVHTGSSYNEQF
>15|TRBV13
ASSSSLQGPQNYEQY
>13|TRBV4-3
ASSQVVSDYNEQF
>10|TRBV5-6
ASSAGSNIQY
>13|TRBV20-1
SARGFGGDTGELF
>15|TRBV7-9
ASSLASSGRVWNEQF
>13|TRBV15
ATSRVTGGPDTQY
>13|TRBV14
ASSPWTSSGNTIY
>12|TRBV7-9
ASSSTLGNTEAF
>14|TRBV5-5
ASSFLQGADTGELF
>14|TRBV28
ASGKLRVTGANVLT
>16|TRBV12-3/TRBV12-4
ASSPIGTSGISSYEQY
>11|TRBV9
ASSVWDSQTQY